The 13 T cell receptor beta chains given below trace back to one sample, sequenced in a study of T cells in Graves' hyperthyroidism and ophthalmopathy. Amplification targeted TCR beta CDR3 regions from RNA transcripts. The primer set for the first-round RT-PCR of the TCR CDR3 was HTBI. Each CDR3 protein is one row after TCRdb ran MiXCR on the multiplex PCR reads. The sample has under 40,000 distinct CDR3 sequences; around 50% are singletons. Sequenced material: blood. Every receptor here comes from a man between 40 and 49 years old with Graves' ophthalmopathy.

The V and J genes are TRBV20-1 and TRBJ2-7; no clear D. The CDR3 totals 11 residues. From germline, CDR1 is DFQATT and CDR2 SNEGSKA (reference sequence). V was clipped by 3 bases and J by 4 bases, with 7 bases between them. CDR3 nucleotide sequence: TGCAGTGCTAGCGGGCTATACGAGCAGTACTTC. Its translation is CSASGLYEQYF.

On this clonotype: A read error is likely, as this CDR3 ends without the conserved phenylalanine or tryptophan. The DNA is omitted, as the CDR3 cannot be located on it reliably, and the CDR3 follows TCRdb's listing. V usage is TRBV5-1 and J usage is TRBJ1-2. Germline V CDR1 and CDR2: SGHRS, YFSETQ. Counting both end residues, the CDR3 totals 8 amino acids. CDR3 amino acids: CASSLLAS.

V is TRBV5-1 and J is TRBJ1-2, with 9 bases lining up with TRBD1. The germline CDR1 and CDR2 sequences are SGHRS and YFSETQ. Germline trimming cut 4 bases from V and 8 bases from J; bases unmatched to any gene: 6. The CDR3 runs to 13 residues. Here the CDR3 reads CASSPGTGSGYTF. The DNA for the CDR3 is TGCGCCAGCAGCCCCGGGACAGGGTCGGGCTACACCTTC.

This clonotype was counted ten times or more. It may be a read error: a sequence one base away is much more abundant. This chain links TRBV3-1 with TRBJ2-5, with TRBD1 identical over 7 bases. The germline V gene encodes CDR1 LGHDT and CDR2 YNNKEL (reference sequence). The CDR3 contains 14 residues. DNA for the CDR3: TGTGCCAGCAGCCGAGGGGACAGTGATGAGACCCGGTACTTC. Protein sequence: CASSRGDSDETRYF.

This sequence joins TRBV6-4 and TRBJ1-2; TRBD1 agrees at 8 bases. After removal of 11 bases from V and 2 bases from J, the junction contained 10 bases not matched to a gene. Germline values: CDR1 MRHNA, CDR2 SNTAGT. This CDR3 is built from 14 residues. DNA of the CDR3: TGTGCCTCTAACGGCTGGACAGGGAACTATGGCTACACCTTC. As protein: CASNGWTGNYGYTF.

V usage is TRBV20-1 and J usage is TRBJ2-2; D tentatively reads TRBD1 or TRBD2 (5 bases each). Trimming removed 5 bases from V and 1 base from J, with 17 bases in between. Germline V lookup: CDR1 DFQATT, CDR2 SNEGSKA (reference sequence). The CDR3 contains 16 residues. In DNA, the CDR3 is TGCAGTGCTCAAGCCCCGGGACGGATGAACACCGGGGAGCTGTTTTTT. This gives the protein CSAQAPGRMNTGELFF.

This clonotype was observed once. V usage is TRBV30 and J usage is TRBJ1-1; the D is unclear. Trimming left V 2 bases short and J 3 bases short, with 13 bases between. This CDR3 is built from 14 residues. Germline V gives CDR1 GTSNPN, CDR2 SVGIG (reference sequence). The chain's CDR3 is CAWSFEFMDTEAFF. The CDR3 DNA reads as TGTGCCTGGAGTTTCGAATTCATGGACACTGAAGCTTTCTTT.

In this sample, this clonotype is medium-sized. The rearrangement uses TRBV20-1 and TRBJ2-7; 11 bases line up with TRBD2. Germline V gene lookup returns CDR1 DFQATT and CDR2 SNEGSKA (reference sequence). V was clipped by 6 bases and J by 4 bases; unmatched bases: 8. The CDR3 is made up of 14 amino acids. CDR3 in DNA: TGCAGTGCGAGCAGGGGGACTAGCGGTTACGAGCAGTACTTC. Its translation is CSASRGTSGYEQYF.

This clonotype was detected ten times or more. The V and J genes are TRBV5-1 and TRBJ2-7, with TRBD1 matching over 7 bases. The CDR3 runs to 15 residues. Trimming at V came to 4 bases and at J to 2 bases, leaving 9 bases not matched to a gene. Germline lookup yields CDR1 SGHRS and CDR2 YFSETQ. DNA of the CDR3: TGCGCCAGCAGCCCTAGACAGGGACCAGCCTACGAGCAGTACTTC. Amino acid sequence: CASSPRQGPAYEQYF.

For this clonotype: A read error may produce the germline difference seen at one junction end. The V gene is TRBV27, the J gene TRBJ1-1; D remains unclear. CDR3 length: 14 amino acids. Germline CDR1 is MNHEY and CDR2 is SMNVEV (reference sequence). For the CDR3, the DNA is TGTGGCAGCAGTATGGACCAAACCAACACTGAAGCTTTCTTT. It encodes CGSSMDQTNTEAFF.

This clonotype has a count of ten or more. Given a much more abundant clone one base away, this may be a read error. The V gene is TRBV5-1, the J gene TRBJ2-1; possible D gene TRBD1, 6 bases. The V end lost 7 bases, the J end lost 0 bases, and 14 bases lay between the germline ends. This CDR3 region has 15 residues. In germline, CDR1 is SGHRS, CDR2 YFSETQ. CDR3 residues: CASRYVDSSYNEQFF. The CDR3 region has the DNA TGCGCCAGCCGCTACGTGGACAGCTCCTACAATGAGCAGTTCTTC.

The chain is built from TRBV19 and TRBJ2-3, with 7 bases matching TRBD2. CDR3 length equals 15 residues. Germline V lookup: CDR1 LNHDA, CDR2 SQIVND (reference sequence). J was trimmed by 6 bases and V by 6 bases; bases with no gene match: 12. CDR3 coding DNA: TGTGCCAGTAGCGATACGCGGGGGTCCATCGATACGCAGTATTTT. Protein sequence: CASSDTRGSIDTQYF. Based on the CDR3 plus reference TRBV19 and TRBJ2-3, the full variable domain is DGGITQSPKYLFRKEGQNVTLSCEQNLNHDAMYWYRQDPGQGLRLIYYSQIVNDFQKGDIAEGYSVSREKKESFPLTVTSAQKNPTAFYLCASSDTRGSIDTQYFGPGTRLTVL.

A remark on this clonotype: A read error may account for a junction end that differs from germline. The DNA for the CDR3 is TGTGCCAGCAGCCCACAGGGGGCGAGGAATGAAAAACTGTTTTTC. This encodes CASSPQGARNEKLFF. The chain joins TRBV14 to TRBJ1-4, with 9 bases aligning to TRBD1. This CDR3 comprises 15 residues. Germline loops: CDR1 SGHDN, CDR2 FVKESK.